The rows below give T cell receptor beta chains drawn from one sample of a study of spatial heterogeneity in lung cancer. Each CDR3 protein gets one entry after TCRdb re-called the 5' RACE reads with MiXCR. The sample consists of about 22,000 distinct CDR3 sequences, 2.8% of them appearing once. The specimen was lung tumor tissue, collected at surgery. The receptors were sampled from a male donor with early-stage non-small cell lung cancer. Both conserved end residues are part of each CDR3. Fields, in order: J gene, clone size, V gene, CDR3 protein. Size values are once, few and many counts, or a class for expanded clones, and some rows have none.

>TRBJ1-6|many|TRBV30
CAWRQGGSYNSPLHF
>TRBJ1-4|many|TRBV18
CASSPRGGNEKLFF
>TRBJ2-5|many|TRBV7-7
CASSPGTSGIEETQYF
>TRBJ2-1|many|TRBV2
CASRLPNTQQFF
>TRBJ1-2|many|TRBV20-1
CRAEDWTGVYGYTF
>TRBJ2-2|many|TRBV12-3/TRBV12-4
CASSPGTGLAGELFF
>TRBJ2-5|many|TRBV27
CASSLDPPTQGGVETQYF
>TRBJ2-3|many|TRBV11-2
CASSRDRVDTQYF
>TRBJ1-1|many|TRBV7-9
CASSPLGHRNTEAFF
>TRBJ2-2|.|TRBV19
CASSIDRRSWQPATGELFF
>TRBJ1-6|many|TRBV27
CASSLSSGYNNSPLHF
>TRBJ2-1|many|TRBV24-1
CATSDFGGGSSYNEQFF
>TRBJ2-5|many|TRBV18
CASSTMAGKQETQYF
>TRBJ2-5|many|TRBV6-5
CASRRQGRETQYF
>TRBJ2-7|many|TRBV13
CASSLGVAGVYEQYF
>TRBJ1-1|many|TRBV6-5
CASGDSGDWTEAFF
>TRBJ2-1|once|TRBV5-1
CASRTNLAETYNEQFF
>TRBJ2-4|.|TRBV21-1
CASKARTNAKNIQYF
>TRBJ1-5|many|TRBV6-5
CASSYSATGDGPQHF
>TRBJ1-2|many|TRBV6-5
CASTQTGSFYGYTF
>TRBJ1-2|many|TRBV4-2
CASSQDLGTGPGYTF
>TRBJ1-1|many|TRBV6-5
CASSYLTGANTEAFF
>TRBJ1-5|medium-sized|TRBV12-3/TRBV12-4
CASSLRTGTETNQPQHF
>TRBJ2-3|many|TRBV20-1
CSAKVRLAGTDTQYF
>TRBJ1-5|.|TRBV6-1
CASSSPRGYSNQPQHF
>TRBJ1-6|many|TRBV10-2
CASSEGDRLSYNSPLHF
>TRBJ2-7|many|TRBV27
CASRDPGGRSYEQYF
>TRBJ2-3|many|TRBV12-3/TRBV12-4
CASSPTPHLKFTDTQYF
>TRBJ2-3|many|TRBV20-1
CSAGAGNTGTQYF
>TRBJ2-2|many|TRBV13
CASSPSTSGFANTGELFF
>TRBJ2-1|many|TRBV27
CASSWGSGGNEQFF
>TRBJ2-3|many|TRBV2
CASSEASRTDTQYF
>TRBJ1-4|many|TRBV5-1
CASSQTGRRDEKLFF
>TRBJ1-5|many|TRBV20-1
CSARGDSNQPQHF
>TRBJ1-4|many|TRBV21-1
CASSYTGRIGKLFF
>TRBJ2-7|many|TRBV7-2
CASSWKGRYEQYF
>TRBJ2-1|many|TRBV7-9
CASSLVAGGYNEQFF
>TRBJ1-1|few|TRBV7-2
CASSPGIQSTEAFF
>TRBJ2-1|many|TRBV12-3/TRBV12-4
CASSLKAGGGSEQFF
>TRBJ2-3|many|TRBV27
CASSLWGEATDTQYF
>TRBJ2-1|many|TRBV12-3/TRBV12-4
CASSEGLAGGSQFF
>TRBJ2-3|many|TRBV12-3/TRBV12-4
CASSFSGIGDTQYF
>TRBJ2-6|many|TRBV15
CATSSSQGVYLPGANVLTF
>TRBJ2-2|many|TRBV20-1
CSAESRNTGELFF